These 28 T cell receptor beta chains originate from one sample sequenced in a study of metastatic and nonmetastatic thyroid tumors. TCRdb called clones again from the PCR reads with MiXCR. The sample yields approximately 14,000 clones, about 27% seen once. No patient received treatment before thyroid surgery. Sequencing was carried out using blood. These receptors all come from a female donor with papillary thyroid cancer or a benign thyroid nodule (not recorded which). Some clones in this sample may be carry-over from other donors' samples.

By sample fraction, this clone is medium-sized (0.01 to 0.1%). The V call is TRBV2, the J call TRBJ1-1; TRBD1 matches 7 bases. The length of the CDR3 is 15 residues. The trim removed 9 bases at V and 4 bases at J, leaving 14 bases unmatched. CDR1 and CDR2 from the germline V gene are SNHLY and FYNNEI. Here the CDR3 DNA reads TGTGCCAGTAACGGGCCGACAGGGAGGGGCACTGAAGCTTTCTTT. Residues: CASNGPTGRGTEAFF.

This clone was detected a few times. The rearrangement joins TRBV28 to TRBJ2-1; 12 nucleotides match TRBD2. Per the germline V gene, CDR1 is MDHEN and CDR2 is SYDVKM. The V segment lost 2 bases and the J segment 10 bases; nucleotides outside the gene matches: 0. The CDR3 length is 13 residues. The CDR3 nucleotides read TGTGCCAGCAGTTTAGGGACTAGCGGGGAGCAGTTCTTC. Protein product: CASSLGTSGEQFF.

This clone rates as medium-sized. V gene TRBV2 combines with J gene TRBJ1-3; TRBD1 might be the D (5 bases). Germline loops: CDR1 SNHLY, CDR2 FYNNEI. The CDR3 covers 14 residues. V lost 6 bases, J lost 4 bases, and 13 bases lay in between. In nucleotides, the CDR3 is TGTGCCAGCAGCGAAAGAGGGGCAGGAAACACCATATATTTT. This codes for CASSERGAGNTIYF. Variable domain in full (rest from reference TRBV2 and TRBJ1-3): EPEVTQTPSHQVTQMGQEVILRCVPISNHLYFYWYRQILGQKVEFLVSFYNNEISEKSEIFDDQFSVERPDGSNFTLKIRSTKLEDSAMYFCASSERGAGNTIYFGEGSWLTVV.

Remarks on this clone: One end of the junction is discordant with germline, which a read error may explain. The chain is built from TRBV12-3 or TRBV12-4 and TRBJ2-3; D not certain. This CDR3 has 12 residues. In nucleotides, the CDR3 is TGTGCCAGCAGTTTAGTAACTGATACGCAGAATTTT. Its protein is CASSLVTDTQNF.

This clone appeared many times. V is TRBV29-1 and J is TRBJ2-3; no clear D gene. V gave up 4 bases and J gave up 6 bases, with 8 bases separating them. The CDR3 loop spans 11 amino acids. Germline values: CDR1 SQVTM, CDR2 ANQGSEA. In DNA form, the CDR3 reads TGCAGCGTTGCTGTAGGGGATACGCAGTATTTT. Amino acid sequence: CSVAVGDTQYF.

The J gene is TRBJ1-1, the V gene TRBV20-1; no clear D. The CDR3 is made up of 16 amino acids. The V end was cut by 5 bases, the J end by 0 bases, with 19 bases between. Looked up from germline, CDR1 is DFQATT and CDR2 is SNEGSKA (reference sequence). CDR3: CSAPPPAVIMNTEAFF. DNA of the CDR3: TGCAGTGCTCCCCCCCCCGCAGTTATCATGAACACTGAAGCTTTCTTT.

CDR3 DNA: TGCAGTGCTGCTACCGGACAGGGGGTGTTAAGCAATCAGCCCCAGCATTTT. This codes for CSAATGQGVLSNQPQHF. V usage is TRBV20-1 and J usage is TRBJ1-5; 10 bases agree with TRBD1. This CDR3 comprises 17 residues. Trimming took 5 bases from V and 1 from J; bases not matched to a gene: 11. Per germline, CDR1 DFQATT and CDR2 SNEGSKA (reference sequence).

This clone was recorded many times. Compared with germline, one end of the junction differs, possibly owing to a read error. The CDR3 region has the DNA TGTGCCAGCAGCTTGACCTCTTGGAGGGGGGGTCCGAACACCGGGGAGCTGGTTTTT. This sequence encodes CASSLTSWRGGPNTGELVF. V usage is TRBV7-6 and J usage is TRBJ2-2; D is possibly TRBD2 (7 bases). CDR3 length: 19 residues. The germline gives CDR1 SGHVS, CDR2 FNYEAQ.

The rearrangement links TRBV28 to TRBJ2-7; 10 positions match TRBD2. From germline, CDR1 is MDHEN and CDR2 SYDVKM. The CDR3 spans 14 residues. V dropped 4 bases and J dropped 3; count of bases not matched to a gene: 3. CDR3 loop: CASSSGLAVYEQYF. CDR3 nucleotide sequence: TGTGCCAGCAGTTCAGGACTAGCGGTCTACGAGCAGTACTTC.

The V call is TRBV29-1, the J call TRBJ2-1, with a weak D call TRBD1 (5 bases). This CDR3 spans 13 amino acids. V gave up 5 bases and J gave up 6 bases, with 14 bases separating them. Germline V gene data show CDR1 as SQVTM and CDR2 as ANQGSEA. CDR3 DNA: TGCAGCGTTCCGACAGCAATAGGCAATGAGCAGTTCTTC. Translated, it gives CSVPTAIGNEQFF.

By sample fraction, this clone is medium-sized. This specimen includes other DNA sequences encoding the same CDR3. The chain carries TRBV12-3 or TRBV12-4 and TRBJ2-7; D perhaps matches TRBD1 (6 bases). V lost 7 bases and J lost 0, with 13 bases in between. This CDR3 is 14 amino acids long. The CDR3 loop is CASTRTEISYEQYF. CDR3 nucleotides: TGTGCCAGCACCCGGACAGAAATCTCCTACGAGCAGTACTTC.

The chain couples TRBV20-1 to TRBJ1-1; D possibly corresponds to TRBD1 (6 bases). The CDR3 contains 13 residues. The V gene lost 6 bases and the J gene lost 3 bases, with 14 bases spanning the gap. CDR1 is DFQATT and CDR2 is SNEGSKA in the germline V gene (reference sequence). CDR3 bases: TGCAGTGCCAGGGACACGGCTGACACTGAAGCTTTCTTT. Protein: CSARDTADTEAFF.

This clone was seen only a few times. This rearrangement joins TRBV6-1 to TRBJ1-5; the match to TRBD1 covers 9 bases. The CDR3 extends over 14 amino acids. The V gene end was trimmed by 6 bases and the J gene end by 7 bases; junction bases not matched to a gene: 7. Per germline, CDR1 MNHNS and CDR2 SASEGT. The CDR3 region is CASRARDRVQPQHF. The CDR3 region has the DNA TGTGCCAGCAGAGCCCGGGACAGGGTGCAGCCCCAGCATTTT.

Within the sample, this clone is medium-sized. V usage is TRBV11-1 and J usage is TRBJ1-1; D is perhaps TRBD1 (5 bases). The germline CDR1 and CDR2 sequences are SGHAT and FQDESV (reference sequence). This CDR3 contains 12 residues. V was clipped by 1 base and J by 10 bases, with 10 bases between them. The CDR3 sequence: CASSLVAGVAFF. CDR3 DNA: TGTGCCAGCAGCTTAGTAGCGGGGGTAGCTTTCTTT.

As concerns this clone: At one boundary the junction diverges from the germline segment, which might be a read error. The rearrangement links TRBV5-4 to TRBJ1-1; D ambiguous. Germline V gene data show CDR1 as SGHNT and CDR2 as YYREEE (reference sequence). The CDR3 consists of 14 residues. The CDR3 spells CASRLAGVSTEAFF. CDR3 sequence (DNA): TGTGCCAGCAGGTTGGCCGGAGTGAGCACTGAAGCTTTCTTT.

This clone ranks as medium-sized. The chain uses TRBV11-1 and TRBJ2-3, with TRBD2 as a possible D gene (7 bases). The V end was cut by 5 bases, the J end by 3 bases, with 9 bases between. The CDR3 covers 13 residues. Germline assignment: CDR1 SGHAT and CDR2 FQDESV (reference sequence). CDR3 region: CASSRGGTDTQYF. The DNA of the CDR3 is TGTGCCAGCAGCAGGGGGGGAACAGATACGCAGTATTTT.

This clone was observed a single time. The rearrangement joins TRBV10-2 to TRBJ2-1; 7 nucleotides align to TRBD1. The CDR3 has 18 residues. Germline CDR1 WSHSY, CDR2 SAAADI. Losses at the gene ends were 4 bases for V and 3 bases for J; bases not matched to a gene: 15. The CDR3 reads CASSVGGPGTANYNEQFF. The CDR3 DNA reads TGCGCCAGCAGTGTGGGTGGTCCCGGGACAGCAAACTACAATGAGCAGTTCTTC.

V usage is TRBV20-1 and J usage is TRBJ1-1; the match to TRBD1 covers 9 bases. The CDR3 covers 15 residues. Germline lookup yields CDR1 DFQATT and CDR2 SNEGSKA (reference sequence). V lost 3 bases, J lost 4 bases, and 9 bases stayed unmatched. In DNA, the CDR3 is TGCAGTGCTAGGCCGCGGGACAGGGAGGGCACTGAAGCTTTCTTT. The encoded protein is CSARPRDREGTEAFF.

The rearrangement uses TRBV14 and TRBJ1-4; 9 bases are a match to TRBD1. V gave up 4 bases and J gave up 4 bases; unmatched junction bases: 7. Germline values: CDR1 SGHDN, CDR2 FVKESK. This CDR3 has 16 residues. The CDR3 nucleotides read TGTGCCAGCAGCCCCCGGGACAGGGCGGGTAATGAAAAACTGTTTTTT. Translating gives CASSPRDRAGNEKLFF.

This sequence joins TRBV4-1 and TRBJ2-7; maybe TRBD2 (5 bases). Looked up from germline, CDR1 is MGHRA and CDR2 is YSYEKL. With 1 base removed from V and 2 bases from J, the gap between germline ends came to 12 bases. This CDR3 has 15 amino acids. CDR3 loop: CASSQGAGPTYEQYF. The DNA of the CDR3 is TGCGCCAGCAGCCAAGGGGCGGGTCCTACCTACGAGCAGTACTTC.

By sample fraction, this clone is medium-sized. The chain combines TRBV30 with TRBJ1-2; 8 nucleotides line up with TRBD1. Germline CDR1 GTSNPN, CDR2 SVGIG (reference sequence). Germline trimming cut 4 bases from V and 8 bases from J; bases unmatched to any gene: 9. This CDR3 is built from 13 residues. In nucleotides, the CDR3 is TGTGCCTGGAATGGTCAGGGGGCGCAGGGCTACACCTTC. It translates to CAWNGQGAQGYTF.

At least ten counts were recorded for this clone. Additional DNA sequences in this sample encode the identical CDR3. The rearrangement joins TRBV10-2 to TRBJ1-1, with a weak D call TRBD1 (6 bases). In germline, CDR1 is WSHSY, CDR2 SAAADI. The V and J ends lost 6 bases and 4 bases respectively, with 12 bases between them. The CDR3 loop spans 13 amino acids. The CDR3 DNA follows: TGCGCCAGCAGAAGGGGGGAGCTCACTGAAGCTTTCTTT. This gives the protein CASRRGELTEAFF.

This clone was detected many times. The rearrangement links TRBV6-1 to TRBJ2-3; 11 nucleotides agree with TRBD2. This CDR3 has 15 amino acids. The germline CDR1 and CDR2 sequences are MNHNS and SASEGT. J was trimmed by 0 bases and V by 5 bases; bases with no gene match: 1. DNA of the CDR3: TGTGCCAGCAGTCGACTAGCGGGAAGCACAGATACGCAGTATTTT. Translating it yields CASSRLAGSTDTQYF.

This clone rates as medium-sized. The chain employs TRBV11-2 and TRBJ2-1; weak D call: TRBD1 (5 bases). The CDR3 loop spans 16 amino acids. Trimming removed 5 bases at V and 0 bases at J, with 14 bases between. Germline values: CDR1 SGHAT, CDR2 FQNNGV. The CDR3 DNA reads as TGTGCCAGCAGCCCCAGTACCAGGGTCTCCTACAATGAGCAGTTCTTC. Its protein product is CASSPSTRVSYNEQFF.

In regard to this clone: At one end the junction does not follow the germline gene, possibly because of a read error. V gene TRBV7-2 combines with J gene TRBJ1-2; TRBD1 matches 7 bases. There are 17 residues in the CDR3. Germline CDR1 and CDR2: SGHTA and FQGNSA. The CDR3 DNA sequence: TGTGCCAGCAGCCTAGCCCATTCGACAGGGTTTAACTATGGCTACACCTTC. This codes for CASSLAHSTGFNYGYTF. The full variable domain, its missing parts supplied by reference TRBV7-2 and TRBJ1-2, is GAGVSQSPSNKVTEKGKDVELRCDPISGHTALYWYRQSLGQGLEFLIYFQGNSAPDKSGLPSDRFSAERTGGSVSTLTIQRTQQEDSAVYLCASSLAHSTGFNYGYTFGSGTRLTVV.

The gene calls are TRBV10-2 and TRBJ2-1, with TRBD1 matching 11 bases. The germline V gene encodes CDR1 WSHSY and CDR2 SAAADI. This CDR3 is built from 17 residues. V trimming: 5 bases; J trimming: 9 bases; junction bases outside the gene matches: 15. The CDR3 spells CASSQDLRDRGNREQFF. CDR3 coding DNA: TGCGCCAGCAGTCAGGATCTCCGGGACAGGGGGAATCGTGAGCAGTTCTTC.

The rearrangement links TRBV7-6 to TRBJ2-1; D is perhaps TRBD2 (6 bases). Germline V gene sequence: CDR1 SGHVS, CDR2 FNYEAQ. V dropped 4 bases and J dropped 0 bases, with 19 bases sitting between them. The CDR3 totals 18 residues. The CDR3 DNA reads TGTGCCAGCAGCTCGGGACTTGCTCTACGAAGCTCCTACAATGAGCAGTTCTTC. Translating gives CASSSGLALRSSYNEQFF.

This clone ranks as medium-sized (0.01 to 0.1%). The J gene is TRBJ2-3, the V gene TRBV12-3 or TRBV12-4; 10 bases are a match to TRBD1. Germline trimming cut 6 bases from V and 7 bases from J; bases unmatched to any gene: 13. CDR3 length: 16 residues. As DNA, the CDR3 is TGTGCCAGCAGGTGGACAGGGGGAGGGACGGTATATACGCAGTATTTT. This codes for CASRWTGGGTVYTQYF.